The T cell receptor beta chain described here comes from a study of brain T cells in children with intractable seizures. The study, taken as a whole, reports: Pre- and post-surgery blood differed in depth, so pre-surgery absences may be undersampling.

Patients received at least one anti-epileptic drug before surgery. The germline CDR1 and CDR2 sequences are LNHDA and SQIVND (reference sequence). The V end lost 2 bases, the J end lost 4 bases, and 6 bases lay between the germline ends. This CDR3 has 14 amino acids. TCRdb's table, derived via immunoSEQ multiplex PCR, lists solely in-frame clones and lacks some. The data contain just under 65,000 clones, about 96% of them singletons. Details on this clone: Its antigen is unidentified.

This chain connects TRBV19 to TRBJ1-6, with D unclear. The origin of this receptor is a boy younger than two with focal cortical dysplasia and intractable seizures. Sequencing used peripheral blood, obtained at surgery. CDR3 region: CASSISQYNSPLHF. The CDR3 region has the DNA TGTGCCAGTAGTATAAGTCAATATAATTCACCCCTCCACTTT.